A selection of T cell receptor beta chains follows, all from one sample in a study of CD8 T cells in ankylosing spondylitis. TCRdb reprocessed the 5' RACE reads via MiXCR and lists one record per CDR3 protein. The sample contains 50,000 to 70,000 distinct CDR3 sequences, around 6.4% of which appear only once. Material for sequencing was synovial fluid, either unsorted or a sorted T cell fraction (not recorded which). These receptors came from a male donor with ankylosing spondylitis. Each CDR3 is given with its conserved first and last residue. A D gene is named only where the DNA matches it firmly. Size values are once, few and many counts, or a class for expanded clones, and some rows have none.

CDR3: CSVPLSGSLVEQFF
DNA: TGCAGCGTTCCCCTCAGCGGGAGTTTGGTTGAGCAGTTCTTC
J: TRBJ2-1
size: many
D: TRBD2
V: TRBV29-1

CDR3: CASSLTSGSTDTQYF
DNA: TGCGCCAGCAGCTTGACTAGCGGGAGCACAGATACGCAGTATTTT
J: TRBJ2-3
size: many
D: TRBD2
V: TRBV5-1

CDR3: CASSFTPTRQLFF
DNA: TGTGCCAGCAGCTTTACCCCCACGAGGCAACTGTTTTTT
J: TRBJ1-4
size: many
D: .
V: TRBV7-9

CDR3: CSVTLSRETQYF
DNA: TGCAGCGTTACTCTAAGCCGAGAGACCCAGTACTTC
J: TRBJ2-5
size: many
D: .
V: TRBV29-1

CDR3: CASSLAGQGAGELFF
DNA: TGTGCCAGCAGCTTGGCCGGCCAGGGGGCCGGGGAGCTGTTTTTT
J: TRBJ2-2
size: few
D: TRBD1
V: TRBV5-5

CDR3: CASSQPSLAESYEQYF
DNA: TGTGCCAGCAGCCAACCCTCCCTAGCGGAGAGCTACGAGCAGTACTTC
J: TRBJ2-7
size: .
D: TRBD2
V: TRBV28

CDR3: CASSLGRDTGGYTF
DNA: TGTGCCAGCAGCTTGGGCCGGGACACGGGAGGCTACACCTTC
J: TRBJ1-2
size: medium-sized
D: .
V: TRBV7-2

CDR3: CSARDENNPYEQYF
DNA: TGCAGTGCTAGAGATGAGAACAACCCCTACGAGCAGTACTTC
J: TRBJ2-7
size: .
D: .
V: TRBV20-1

CDR3: CASSGASGRAMLPEQYF
DNA: TGTGCCAGCTCCGGGGCTAGCGGGAGGGCCATGCTACCCGAGCAGTACTTC
J: TRBJ2-7
size: many
D: TRBD2
V: TRBV2

CDR3: CAISETDLVSYEQYF
DNA: TGTGCCATCAGTGAGACAGACCTCGTCTCCTACGAGCAGTACTTC
J: TRBJ2-7
size: .
D: .
V: TRBV10-3

CDR3: CASSHLQGTGELFF
DNA: TGTGCCAGCAGCCATTTGCAGGGCACCGGGGAGCTGTTTTTT
J: TRBJ2-2
size: .
D: .
V: TRBV14

CDR3: CATSDLQGLSGKNTGELFF
DNA: TGTGCCACCAGTGATTTGCAAGGCCTCAGCGGGAAGAACACCGGGGAGCTGTTTTTT
J: TRBJ2-2
size: .
D: TRBD2
V: TRBV24-1

CDR3: CATSRVGQRTDTQYF
DNA: TGTGCCACCAGCAGAGTCGGCCAACGCACAGATACGCAGTATTTT
J: TRBJ2-3
size: .
D: .
V: TRBV15

CDR3: CASRGGGVAFF
DNA: TGTGCCAGCAGGGGGGGTGGGGTGGCTTTCTTT
J: TRBJ1-1
size: few
D: .
V: TRBV6-5

CDR3: CSARGLAGVYNEQFF
DNA: TGCAGTGCCCGCGGACTAGCGGGAGTATACAATGAGCAGTTCTTC
J: TRBJ2-1
size: many
D: TRBD2
V: TRBV20-1

CDR3: CASSVEAFSPQFF
DNA: TGTGCCAGCAGCGTAGAGGCTTTTAGCCCACAGTTCTTC
J: TRBJ2-1
size: many
D: .
V: TRBV9

CDR3: CAISQGETNIQYF
DNA: TGTGCCATCAGCCAGGGGGAAACAAACATTCAGTACTTC
J: TRBJ2-4
size: .
D: TRBD1
V: TRBV10-3

CDR3: CASSQTGRELFF
DNA: TGTGCCAGCAGCCAGACGGGGCGGGAGCTGTTTTTT
J: TRBJ2-2
size: .
D: .
V: TRBV3-1

CDR3: CASSIIGATQYF
DNA: TGTGCCAGCAGCATTATTGGGGCGACCCAGTACTTC
J: TRBJ2-5
size: few
D: .
V: TRBV11-2

CDR3: CASSLGGLALDTQYF
DNA: TGTGCCAGCAGCTTAGGAGGGCTAGCCCTAGATACGCAGTATTTT
J: TRBJ2-3
size: .
D: .
V: TRBV7-9

CDR3: CSAQGDRVESYF
DNA: TGCAGTGCCCAAGGGGACAGGGTTGAGTCCTACTTC
J: TRBJ2-7
size: .
D: TRBD1
V: TRBV20-1

CDR3: CASGPLAGVTYEQYF
DNA: TGTGCCAGCGGACCACTAGCGGGAGTAACTTACGAGCAGTACTTC
J: TRBJ2-7
size: .
D: TRBD2
V: TRBV2

CDR3: CASSLWGGMLTLAIRKPQHF
DNA: TGTGCCAGCAGCTTATGGGGAGGGATGCTGACCTTAGCAATCAGGAAGCCCCAGCATTTT
J: TRBJ1-5
size: many
D: .
V: TRBV11-1

CDR3: CASSDSGDLQETQYF
DNA: TGTGCCAGCAGTGATTCTGGGGACCTCCAAGAGACCCAGTACTTC
J: TRBJ2-5
size: .
D: .
V: TRBV25-1

CDR3: CASSVFEGGGYTF
DNA: TGTGCCAGCAGCGTATTCGAAGGGGGCGGCTACACCTTC
J: TRBJ1-2
size: medium-sized
D: TRBD1
V: TRBV7-3

CDR3: CASNPAATGDTGELFF
DNA: TGCGCCAGCAACCCCGCCGCAACCGGGGACACCGGGGAGCTGTTTTTT
J: TRBJ2-2
size: .
D: .
V: TRBV5-1

CDR3: CASSLGGVQETQYF
DNA: TGTGCCAGCAGTTTAGGGGGTGTCCAAGAGACCCAGTACTTC
J: TRBJ2-5
size: many
D: .
V: TRBV6-2/TRBV6-3

CDR3: CASSPRDGDNSPLHF
DNA: TGCGCCAGCAGCCCAAGGGACGGCGATAATTCACCCCTCCACTTT
J: TRBJ1-6
size: .
D: .
V: TRBV5-1

CDR3: CASRSGTSGTYEQYF
DNA: TGTGCCAGCAGATCCGGGACTAGCGGGACCTACGAGCAGTACTTC
J: TRBJ2-7
size: .
D: TRBD2
V: TRBV6-1

CDR3: CSARALAESIYNEQFF
DNA: TGCAGTGCTAGAGCCCTAGCGGAATCCATCTACAATGAGCAGTTCTTC
J: TRBJ2-1
size: few
D: TRBD2
V: TRBV20-1

CDR3: CATSRDRGLYNEQFF
DNA: TGTGCCACCAGCAGAGATCGTGGACTCTACAATGAGCAGTTCTTC
J: TRBJ2-1
size: many
D: .
V: TRBV15

CDR3: CASSSQRLALVHEQFF
DNA: TGTGCCAGCAGCTCCCAGCGACTAGCGCTAGTGCATGAGCAGTTCTTC
J: TRBJ2-1
size: few
D: TRBD2
V: TRBV11-2

CDR3: CSALLAGAYEQYF
DNA: TGCAGTGCTCTGTTAGCGGGAGCCTACGAGCAGTACTTC
J: TRBJ2-7
size: many
D: TRBD2
V: TRBV20-1

CDR3: CASSLEGQSLF
DNA: TGTGCCAGCAGCTTAGAGGGACAGAGCCTTTTT
J: TRBJ2-3
size: .
D: TRBD1
V: TRBV7-9

CDR3: CASSLAGATYEQYF
DNA: TGTGCCAGCAGTCTAGCGGGAGCCACCTACGAGCAGTACTTC
J: TRBJ2-7
size: few
D: TRBD2
V: TRBV11-2

CDR3: CASSFKRDSYEQYF
DNA: TGTGCCAGCAGTTTTAAGCGGGACTCCTACGAGCAGTACTTC
J: TRBJ2-7
size: many
D: TRBD2
V: TRBV28

CDR3: CASSISTSGEQYF
DNA: TGTGCCAGCAGCATATCCACTAGCGGCGAGCAGTACTTC
J: TRBJ2-7
size: .
D: TRBD2
V: TRBV7-2